These 8 T cell receptor beta chains originate from one sample sequenced in a study of human T cells and chemical hapten exposure. Time point meaning: patch test 1, 2 weeks after DPC sensitization. The treatment was: therapeutic diphenylcyclopropenone sensitization with weekly scalp DPC. TCRdb independently ran MiXCR on the RACE reads; one entry per CDR3 protein. The table shows 300,000 to 400,000 distinct CDR3 sequences, with around 7% occurring only once. This material consisted of whole blood, taken in connection with sensitization to the hapten diphenylcyclopropenone (DPC). The receptors shown here come from a woman under 30 with alopecia areata. Some clones in this sample may be carry-over from other donors' samples.

The J gene is TRBJ2-5, the V gene TRBV4-3; the D gene is possibly TRBD1 (6 bases). Germline values: CDR1 LGHNA, CDR2 YSLEER. The CDR3 contains 15 residues. The V and J ends lost 0 bases and 2 bases respectively, with 10 bases between them. CDR3 sequence: CASSQDARGQETQYF. The CDR3 region has the DNA TGCGCCAGCAGCCAAGATGCCAGGGGACAAGAGACCCAGTACTTC.

This clonotype showed up many times. CDR3 bases: TGTGCCAGCAGTCTCGACAGGGGGGGCACTGAAGCTTTCTTT. Its protein product is CASSLDRGGTEAFF. The chain recombines TRBV3-1 with TRBJ1-1; TRBD1 aligns across 9 bases. Looked up from germline, CDR1 is LGHDT and CDR2 is YNNKEL (reference sequence). The J segment lost 4 bases and the V segment lost 6 bases, leaving 6 bases of the junction unmatched. CDR3 length: 14 amino acids. The whole variable domain, filled in from reference TRBV3-1 and TRBJ1-1, reads DTAVSQTPKYLVTQMGNDKSIKCEQNLGHDTMYWYKQDSKKFLKIMFSYNNKELIINETVPNRFSPKSPDKAHLNLHINSLELGDSAVYFCASSLDRGGTEAFFGQGTRLTVV.

The rearrangement uses TRBV2 and TRBJ2-3, with D unclear. CDR3 length: 13 residues. V lost 7 bases to trimming and J lost 2 bases, with 10 bases between them. Germline V gene sequence: CDR1 SNHLY, CDR2 FYNNEI. The CDR3 here is CASKEFSTDTQYF. The CDR3 DNA sequence: TGTGCCAGCAAGGAATTTTCCACAGATACGCAGTATTTT.

In this sample, this clonotype turned up many times. CDR3 region: CASSLVTLASSQYF. In DNA, the CDR3 is TGTGCCAGCAGCTTAGTAACTTTGGCTAGTTCTCAGTATTTT. The V and J genes are TRBV11-2 and TRBJ2-3; no clear D gene. This CDR3 contains 14 residues. Trimming left V 1 base short and J 12 bases short, with 17 bases between. CDR1 is SGHAT and CDR2 is FQNNGV in the germline V gene.

The chain recombines TRBV3-1 with TRBJ2-3, with TRBD2 identical over 15 bases. CDR1 is LGHDT, CDR2 YNNKEL, per germline (reference sequence). V shed 1 base, J shed 11 bases, and the junction held 7 bases outside the gene matches. The CDR3 has 16 residues. In nucleotides, the CDR3 is TGTGCCAGCAGCCAAGGCTGGACTAGCGGGGGGGCGGAGCAGTATTTT. Encoded protein: CASSQGWTSGGAEQYF.

This clonotype was picked up many times. The chain combines TRBV5-1 with TRBJ2-3, with a weak D call TRBD2 (6 bases). Germline V gene data show CDR1 as SGHRS and CDR2 as YFSETQ. The CDR3 extends over 16 amino acids. Trimming took off 0 bases at V and 0 bases at J, with 11 bases between the two ends. The CDR3 coding sequence is TGCGCCAGCAGCTTGGATAGTAGCGGTAGCACAGATACGCAGTATTTT. It codes for CASSLDSSGSTDTQYF.

The chain links TRBV4-1 to TRBJ1-2; D remains unclear. CDR1 and CDR2 (germline): MGHRA, YSYEKL. This CDR3 comprises 13 residues. Trimming left V 1 base short and J 7 bases short, with 10 bases between. In DNA, the CDR3 is TGCGCCAGCAGCCAAGTGGGCGCTTTTGGCTACACCTTC. Translated, it gives CASSQVGAFGYTF.

This clonotype occurred a few times. The chain recombines TRBV6-2 or TRBV6-3 with TRBJ2-7, with 12 bases aligning to TRBD1. In germline, CDR1 is MNHEY, CDR2 SVGEGT. This CDR3 is built from 14 residues. V shed 6 bases, J shed 3 bases, and the junction held 3 bases outside the gene matches. CDR3 sequence: CASRWDRGLYEQYF. CDR3 nucleotides: TGTGCCAGCAGATGGGACAGGGGGCTCTACGAGCAGTACTTC.